What follows describes a single T cell receptor beta chain. The target antigen is unknown. This sample stems from a study of T cells expressing NK-cell markers. The overall study: Each TCR beta repertoire originated in sorted T cells that were CD3+CD56+NKG2C+, CD3+CD56+NKG2C- or CD3+CD56-NKG2C+. The study sequenced eight donors, seven HCMV-seropositive and one seronegative.

This CDR3 has 15 residues. Overall study findings and caveats: A range of about 1.0-7.5% of CD8+ T cells consisted of dominant NKG2C+ clonotypes in a handful of donors. These same clonotypes (in several donors) also led the CD3+CD56-NKG2C+ fraction.

TCRdb derives one entry per CDR3 protein from the 5' RACE reads, leaving out DNA. The sample table sets out roughly 430,000 distinct CDR3 sequences. Sequenced input: blood T cells: a sorted CD56 or NKG2C T cell subset, CD4+ or CD8+ T cells, or bulk PBMC T cells (not recorded which). This sequence was found in a woman aged 18 to 75 in good health. V gene TRBV12-3 or TRBV12-4 combines with J gene TRBJ2-3; without DNA, the TCRdb call of TRBD2 cannot be checked. The CDR3 sequence is CASSPMTSSTDTQYF.